This T cell receptor (beta chain) derives from a study of T cells in Graves' hyperthyroidism and ophthalmopathy (dated by TCRdb to the late 2010s). Describing the broader study: Peripheral blood was sampled at the time of initial diagnosis, prior to any treatment. A discovery cohort of about 100 patients, 43 with Graves' ophthalmopathy and 55 to 60 with stable Graves' hyperthyroidism, was used to find distinguishing TCR V-J signatures. Once sampling was done, hyperthyroidism patients were given methimazole at a starting dose of 30 mg daily, whereas ophthalmopathy patients were given high-dose intravenous methylprednisolone. For training and testing, the 100 or so patients in the discovery cohort were randomly divided in a 7:3 ratio. In roughly six Graves' hyperthyroidism patients, the study also compared T-cell repertoires from thyroid tissue with T-cell repertoires from blood. Prospective prediction of ophthalmopathy was tested in an independent validation cohort consisting of 18 to 20 hyperthyroidism patients and 15 or so patients who later progressed to ophthalmopathy. According to the paper, TCR Vbeta CDR3 sequencing was carried out on some 130 peripheral blood samples, which came from approximately 41 ophthalmopathy, about 75 hyperthyroidism and roughly 17 progressor patients. Findings and caveats that apply to the study as a whole: In validation, progression to ophthalmopathy was predicted by the model with around 71% sensitivity and just over 72% specificity, a median of about 6.4 months before onset. In cross-validation, a model built on a 13 V-J signature told ophthalmopathy apart from stable hyperthyroidism with approximately 90% sensitivity and approximately 81% specificity, and in testing the same model reached 80%/75%. Most expanded thyroid clonotypes (frequency above 0.001) were also found in blood, which suggests that blood repertoires may mirror thyroid immune responses. Sample size was not statistically predetermined, and investigators were not blinded to group allocation.

This clonotype was recorded at least ten times. There is no known antigen for this receptor. Base qualities were left out, and no much larger clone turns up one base away. Moderately to severely active disease, a Clinical Activity Score of at least 3, a NOSPECS grade of at least 4, and a duration under 3 months were present in ophthalmopathy patients. Exclusion was applied to patients with uncontrolled infections, other autoimmune diseases, pregnancy or lactation. Diagnoses were established on the basis of clinical symptoms, serum thyroxine and TRAb, thyroid ultrasound, and orbital computed tomography. PBMCs were isolated from about 9 ml of fresh peripheral blood by Ficoll-Paque density gradient centrifugation. Trizol reagent was used to extract total RNA, and RNA quality was then checked on an Agilent 2100 Bioanalyzer. The CDR3 runs 13 amino acids, cysteine and phenylalanine included. The DNA shown is the 39-base CDR3, in frame from base 1. Looking up the germline V gene yields CDR1 MDHEN and CDR2 SYDVKM. Deletion took 6 bases off V and 6 bases off J, with a span of 14 bases between the germline ends.

The TCR beta CDR3 regions were amplified from the RNA transcripts. A first-round RT-PCR of the TCR CDR3 used the HTBI primer set with the Qiagen OneStep RT-PCR kit. The libraries were constructed in a second round of multiplex PCR and then size-selected and purified. Sequencing of the libraries was done on an Illumina HiSeq2000 using paired-end 100 bp reads. On the authors' methods: SOAPnuke was used to process the raw data, with reads discarded if the reads contained adapters or uncalled bases, had a mean Phred below 15, or lacked an exact constant-primer or identifier match. COPE v1.2.5 was used to merge high-quality paired reads, and clonotypes were defined as unique nucleotide sequences. Clonotypes were aligned to IMGT TRBV, TRBD and TRBJ reference segments using MiTCR v1.1. Only V-J combinations with frequency above 0.0001, covering roughly 99% of repertoires, were analysed. A TCS score was defined as the ratio of F50 (clonal expansion) to E x V (chaos), with BLOSUM62-based TCRdist applied between CDR3 peptides within each V-J. Welch's t-statistics and random forest reduced 450 to 600 V-J features to roughly 13, which were used in a naive Bayes classifier (R e1071). TCRdb ran its own pipeline on the public reads, namely fastp trimming at Q25 and MiXCR clone calling, and kept in-frame beta chains. All rows with the same CDR3 protein become a single entry with the most common DNA and genes. None of the V and J calls come from the authors' own analysis; TCRdb made them. The sample data list about 52,000 distinct CDR3 sequences, and 48% of these were observed just once. The ten largest clones represent about a tenth of the sample.

This sequence was found in a woman aged 50 to 60 with Graves' ophthalmopathy. The V and J genes are TRBV28 and TRBJ1-1; the D segment cannot be called with confidence. Specimen: blood. The CDR3 here reads CASRPSFEAEAFF. DNA sequence: TGTGCCAGCAGACCATCGTTCGAGGCTGAAGCTTTCTTT.